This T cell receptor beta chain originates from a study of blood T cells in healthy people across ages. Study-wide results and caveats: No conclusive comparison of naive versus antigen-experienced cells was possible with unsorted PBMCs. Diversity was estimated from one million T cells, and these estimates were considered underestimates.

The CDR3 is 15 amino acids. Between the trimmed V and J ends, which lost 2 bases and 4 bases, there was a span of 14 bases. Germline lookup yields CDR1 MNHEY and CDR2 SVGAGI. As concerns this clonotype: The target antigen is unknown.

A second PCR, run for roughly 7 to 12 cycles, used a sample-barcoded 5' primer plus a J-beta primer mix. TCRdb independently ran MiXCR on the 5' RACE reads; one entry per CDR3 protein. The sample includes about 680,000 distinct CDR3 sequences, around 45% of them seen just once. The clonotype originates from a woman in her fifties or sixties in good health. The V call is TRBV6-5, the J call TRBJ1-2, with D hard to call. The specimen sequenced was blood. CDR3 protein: CASSYAVTTVYGYTF. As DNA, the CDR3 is TGTGCCAGCAGTTACGCCGTTACTACCGTCTATGGCTACACCTTC.